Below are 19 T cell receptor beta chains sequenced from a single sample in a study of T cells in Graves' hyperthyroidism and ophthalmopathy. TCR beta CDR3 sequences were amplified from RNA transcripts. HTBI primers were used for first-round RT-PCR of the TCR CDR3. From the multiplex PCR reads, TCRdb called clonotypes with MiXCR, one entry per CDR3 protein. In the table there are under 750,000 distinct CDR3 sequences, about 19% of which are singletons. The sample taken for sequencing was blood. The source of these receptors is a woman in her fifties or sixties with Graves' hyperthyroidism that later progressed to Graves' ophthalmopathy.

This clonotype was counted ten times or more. The CDR3 spells CASSPRGLAGTNEQFF. For the CDR3, the DNA is TGTGCCAGCAGCCCTCGTGGGCTAGCGGGGACCAATGAGCAGTTCTTC. The chain employs TRBV11-3 and TRBJ2-1; the match to TRBD2 covers 9 bases. J lost 6 bases, V lost 5 bases, and 11 bases had no gene match. Looked up from germline, CDR1 is SGHNT and CDR2 is YENEEA. CDR3 length: 16 amino acids.

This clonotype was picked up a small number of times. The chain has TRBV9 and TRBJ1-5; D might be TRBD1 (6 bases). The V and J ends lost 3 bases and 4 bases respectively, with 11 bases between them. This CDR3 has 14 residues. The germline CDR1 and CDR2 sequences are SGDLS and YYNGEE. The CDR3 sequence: CASSAGHGNQPQHF. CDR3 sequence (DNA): TGTGCCAGCAGCGCGGGACACGGTAATCAGCCCCAGCATTTT.

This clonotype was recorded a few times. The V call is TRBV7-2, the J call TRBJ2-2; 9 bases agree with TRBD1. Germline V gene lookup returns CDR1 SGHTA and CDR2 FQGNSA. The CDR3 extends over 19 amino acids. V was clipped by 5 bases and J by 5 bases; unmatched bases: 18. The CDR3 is CASSRDGTGFGPATGELFF. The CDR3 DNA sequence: TGTGCCAGCAGCAGAGACGGGACAGGGTTTGGACCCGCGACCGGGGAGCTGTTTTTT. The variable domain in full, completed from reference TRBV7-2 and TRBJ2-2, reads GAGVSQSPSNKVTEKGKDVELRCDPISGHTALYWYRQSLGQGLEFLIYFQGNSAPDKSGLPSDRFSAERTGGSVSTLTIQRTQQEDSAVYLCASSRDGTGFGPATGELFFGEGSRLTVL.

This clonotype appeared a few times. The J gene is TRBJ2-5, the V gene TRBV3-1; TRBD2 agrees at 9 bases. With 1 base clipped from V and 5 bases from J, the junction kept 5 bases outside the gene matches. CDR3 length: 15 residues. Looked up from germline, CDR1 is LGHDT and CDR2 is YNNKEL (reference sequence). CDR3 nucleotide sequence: TGTGCCAGCAGCCAAGGGGCGGGGGGGCACGAGACCCAGTACTTC. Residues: CASSQGAGGHETQYF.

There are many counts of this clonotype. The CDR3 loop reads CASNGRGSSNQPQHF. CDR3 DNA sequence: TGTGCCAGCAATGGACGGGGGAGTAGCAATCAGCCCCAGCATTTT. The chain recombines TRBV6-1 with TRBJ1-5, with D possibly matching TRBD1 (5 bases). Trimming cost V 7 bases and J 0 bases, with 13 bases left between them. CDR1 is MNHNS and CDR2 is SASEGT in the germline V gene. CDR3 length: 15 residues.

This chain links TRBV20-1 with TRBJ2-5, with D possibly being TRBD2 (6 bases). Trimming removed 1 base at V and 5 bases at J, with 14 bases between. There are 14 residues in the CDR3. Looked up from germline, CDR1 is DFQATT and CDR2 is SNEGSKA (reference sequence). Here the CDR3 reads CSARGFAGTETQYF. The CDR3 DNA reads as TGCAGTGCTAGAGGGTTCGCGGGGACGGAGACCCAGTACTTC.

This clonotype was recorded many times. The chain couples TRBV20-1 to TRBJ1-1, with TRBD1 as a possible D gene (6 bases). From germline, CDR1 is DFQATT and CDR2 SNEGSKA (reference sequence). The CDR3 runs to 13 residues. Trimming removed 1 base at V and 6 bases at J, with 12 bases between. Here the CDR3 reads CSARGRGVPEAFF. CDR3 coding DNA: TGCAGTGCTAGAGGCAGGGGTGTCCCTGAAGCTTTCTTT.

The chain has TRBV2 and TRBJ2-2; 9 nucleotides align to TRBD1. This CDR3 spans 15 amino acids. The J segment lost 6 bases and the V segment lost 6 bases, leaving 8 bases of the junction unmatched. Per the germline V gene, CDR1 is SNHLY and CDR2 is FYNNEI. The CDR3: CASRSRTGASGELFF. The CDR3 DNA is TGTGCCAGCAGGTCCCGGACAGGGGCCTCCGGGGAGCTGTTTTTT.

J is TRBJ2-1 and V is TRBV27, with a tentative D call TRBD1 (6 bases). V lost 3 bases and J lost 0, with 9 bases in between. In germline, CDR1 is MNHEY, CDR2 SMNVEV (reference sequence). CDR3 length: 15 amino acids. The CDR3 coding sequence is TGTGCCAGCAGTTTCAGGACAGACTCCTACAATGAGCAGTTCTTC. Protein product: CASSFRTDSYNEQFF.

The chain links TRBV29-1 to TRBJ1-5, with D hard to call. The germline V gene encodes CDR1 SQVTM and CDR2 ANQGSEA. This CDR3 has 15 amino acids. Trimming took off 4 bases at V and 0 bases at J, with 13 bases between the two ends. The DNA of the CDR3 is TGCAGCGTTGTTTTGACTACTTATAGCAATCAGCCCCAGCATTTT. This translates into CSVVLTTYSNQPQHF.

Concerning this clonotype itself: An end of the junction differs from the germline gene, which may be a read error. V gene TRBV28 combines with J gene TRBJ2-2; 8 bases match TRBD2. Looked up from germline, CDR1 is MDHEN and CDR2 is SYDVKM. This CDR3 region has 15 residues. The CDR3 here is CASSLSSGGAGELYF. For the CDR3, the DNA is TGTGCCAGCAGTTTATCTTCCGGGGGGGCCGGGGAGCTGTATTTT. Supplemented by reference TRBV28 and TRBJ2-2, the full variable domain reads DVKVTQSSRYLVKRTGEKVFLECVQDMDHENMFWYRQDPGLGLRLIYFSYDVKMKEKGDIPEGYSVSREKKERFSLILESASTNQTSMYLCASSLSSGGAGELYFGEGSRLTVL.

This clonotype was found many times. CDR3: CASSLAGVDNQPQHF. Here the CDR3 DNA reads TGTGCCAGCAGTTTAGCAGGGGTTGACAATCAGCCCCAGCATTTT. The chain recombines TRBV12-3 or TRBV12-4 with TRBJ1-5, with D maybe TRBD1 (5 bases). V was cut by 0 bases and J by 3 bases, with 9 bases left in between. The CDR3 is made up of 15 amino acids.

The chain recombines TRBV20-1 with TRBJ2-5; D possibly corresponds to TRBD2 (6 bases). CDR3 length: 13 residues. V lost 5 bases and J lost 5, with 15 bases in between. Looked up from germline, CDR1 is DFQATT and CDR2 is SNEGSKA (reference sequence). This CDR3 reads CSAGGVAGETQYF. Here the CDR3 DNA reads TGCAGTGCTGGCGGGGTGGCCGGCGAGACCCAGTACTTC.

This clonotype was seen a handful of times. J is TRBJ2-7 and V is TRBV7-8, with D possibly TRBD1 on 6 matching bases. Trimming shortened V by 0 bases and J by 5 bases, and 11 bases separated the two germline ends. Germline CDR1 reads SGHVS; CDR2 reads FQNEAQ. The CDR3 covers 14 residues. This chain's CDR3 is CASSLATGTNEQYF. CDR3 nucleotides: TGTGCCAGCAGCTTAGCGACAGGAACAAACGAGCAGTACTTC.

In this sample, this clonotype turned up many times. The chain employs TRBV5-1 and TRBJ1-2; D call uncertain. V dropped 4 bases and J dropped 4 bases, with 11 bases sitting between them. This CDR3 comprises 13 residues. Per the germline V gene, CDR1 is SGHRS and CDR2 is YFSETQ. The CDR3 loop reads CASSLRTAYGYTF. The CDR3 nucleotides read TGCGCCAGCAGCCTAAGGACTGCCTATGGCTACACCTTC.

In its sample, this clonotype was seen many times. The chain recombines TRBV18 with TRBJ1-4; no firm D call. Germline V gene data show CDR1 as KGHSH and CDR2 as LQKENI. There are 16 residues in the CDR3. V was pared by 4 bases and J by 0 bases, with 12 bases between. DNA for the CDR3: TGTGCCAGCTCACAAACACATCTTGCAACTAATGAAAAACTGTTTTTT. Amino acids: CASSQTHLATNEKLFF.

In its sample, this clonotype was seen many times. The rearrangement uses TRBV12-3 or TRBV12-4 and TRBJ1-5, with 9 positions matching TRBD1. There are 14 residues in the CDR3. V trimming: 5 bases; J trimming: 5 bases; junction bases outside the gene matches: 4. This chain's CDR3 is CASSRDREDQPQHF. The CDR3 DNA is TGTGCCAGCAGTCGGGACAGGGAGGATCAGCCCCAGCATTTT.

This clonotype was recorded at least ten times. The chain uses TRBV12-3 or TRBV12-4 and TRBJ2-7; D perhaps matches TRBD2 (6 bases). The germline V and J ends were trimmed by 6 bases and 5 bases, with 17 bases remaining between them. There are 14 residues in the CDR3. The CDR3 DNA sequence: TGTGCCAGCAGATTGTGGGACTTCGGGGACGAGCAGTACTTC. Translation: CASRLWDFGDEQYF.

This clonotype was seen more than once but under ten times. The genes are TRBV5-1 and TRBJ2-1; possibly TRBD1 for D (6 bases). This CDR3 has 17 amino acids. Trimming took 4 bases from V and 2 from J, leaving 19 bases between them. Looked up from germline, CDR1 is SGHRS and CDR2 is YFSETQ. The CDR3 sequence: CASSPGVVNRAYNEQFF. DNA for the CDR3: TGCGCCAGCAGCCCCGGCGTCGTGAACAGGGCCTACAATGAGCAGTTCTTC.